The 25 T cell receptor beta chains given below trace back to one sample, sequenced in a study of OX40 agonist ivuxolimab in advanced cancers. Here immunoSEQ multiplex PCR was the method, and the copy in TCRdb shows in-frame clones only, minus some. Found here are more than 80,000 clones, about 88% of them singletons; the top ten hold 0.65% to 0.8%. This sample comprised CD4+ or CD8+ T cells sorted from blood, obtained in a trial of the OX40 agonist ivuxolimab. All receptors come from an adult with an advanced solid tumor such as melanoma, head and neck, liver or kidney cancer.

The chain joins TRBV19 to TRBJ1-2, with unresolved D. The CDR3 is made up of 13 amino acids. Trimming stripped 3 bases from V and 6 bases from J, with 11 bases between. The germline V gene encodes CDR1 LNHDA and CDR2 SQIVND (reference sequence). CDR3: CASSIKGTNGYTF. In nucleotides, the CDR3 is TGTGCCAGTAGTATTAAGGGAACCAATGGCTACACCTTC.

Of note for this clone: Germline is not matched at one junction end, which may reflect a read error. This chain joins TRBV7-7 and TRBJ2-1, with unresolved D. The CDR3 is 14 amino acids. In germline, CDR1 is SSHAT, CDR2 FNYEAQ (reference sequence). The chain's CDR3 is CASSDKGTHNEQFF. The CDR3 DNA follows: TGTGCTAGCAGCGACAAGGGCACACACAATGAGCAGTTCTTC.

The chain is built from TRBV6-5 and TRBJ1-1; TRBD1 aligns across 10 bases. The CDR3 runs 13 residues. The junction had 4 bases not matched to a gene; V was cut back by 6 bases and J by 6 bases. The V gene's germline CDR1 is MNHEY and CDR2 SVGAGI. The CDR3 loop is CASRRDRGSEAFF. For the CDR3, the DNA is TGTGCCAGCAGAAGGGACAGGGGATCTGAAGCTTTCTTT.

This clone was counted a few times. The rearrangement joins TRBV7-8 to TRBJ2-2; TRBD2 is a possible D gene (6 bases). Trimming removed 5 bases at V and 6 bases at J, with 16 bases between. The CDR3 has 15 residues. Germline-derived CDR1 and CDR2 are SGHVS and FQNEAQ. CDR3 sequence: CASSPGTTGAGELFF. For the CDR3, the DNA is TGTGCCAGCAGCCCAGGGACCACGGGAGCCGGGGAGCTGTTTTTT.

The gene calls are TRBV18 and TRBJ1-1; possible D gene TRBD1, 5 bases. This CDR3 has 17 residues. The germline V gene encodes CDR1 KGHSH and CDR2 LQKENI. Deletions cut 0 bases from V and 0 bases from J, with 14 bases between. CDR3: CASSPPRFGGMNTEAFF. The CDR3 coding sequence is TGTGCCAGCTCACCACCTAGGTTTGGGGGAATGAACACTGAAGCTTTCTTT.

The CDR3 DNA sequence: TGCAGCGTGGCCGACAGAAAGCAAAACACCATATATTTT. It yields the protein CSVADRKQNTIYF. The chain employs TRBV29-1 and TRBJ1-3; perhaps TRBD1 as D (5 bases). This CDR3 is 13 amino acids long. Germline V CDR1 and CDR2: SQVTM, ANQGSEA. V lost 6 bases to trimming and J lost 6 bases, with 15 bases between them.

The V and J genes are TRBV27 and TRBJ1-2; 10 nucleotides agree with TRBD1. The V segment lost 2 bases and the J segment 8 bases; nucleotides outside the gene matches: 2. Germline V gene sequence: CDR1 MNHEY, CDR2 SMNVEV (reference sequence). There are 13 residues in the CDR3. DNA of the CDR3: TGTGCCAGCAGTTTAGGACAGGGGGGAGGCTACACCTTC. Translating it yields CASSLGQGGGYTF.

The CDR3 DNA follows: TGTGCCAGCAGCTTAGGGTCTGTCGGGGAGCTGTTTTTT. It encodes CASSLGSVGELFF. The chain has TRBV11-2 and TRBJ2-2; D uncertain. Looked up from germline, CDR1 is SGHAT and CDR2 is FQNNGV. The ends were cut back, 1 base at V and 7 bases at J, with 7 bases in the middle. The CDR3 has 13 amino acids.

The J gene is TRBJ2-2, the V gene TRBV5-4, with D hard to call. Germline CDR1 and CDR2: SGHNT and YYREEE (reference sequence). Trimming shortened V by 4 bases and J by 2 bases, and 3 bases separated the two germline ends. The CDR3 covers 12 residues. The CDR3: CASSGNTGELFF. The CDR3 bases are TGTGCCAGCAGCGGAAACACCGGGGAGCTGTTTTTT.

The rearrangement uses TRBV6-6 and TRBJ1-3; 9 bases line up with TRBD1. The CDR3 length is 14 residues. Trimming cost V 6 bases and J 4 bases; bases outside gene matches: 4. CDR1 MNHNY and CDR2 SVGAGI come from the germline V gene (reference sequence). The CDR3 region is CASRDRGSGNTIYF. The CDR3 bases are TGTGCCAGCAGGGACAGGGGTTCAGGAAACACCATATATTTT.

The rearrangement uses TRBV5-6 and TRBJ2-4; perhaps TRBD1 as D (6 bases). Trimming pared 1 base from V and 6 bases from J, leaving 14 bases between. CDR3 length: 15 amino acids. Germline assignment: CDR1 SGHDT and CDR2 YYEEEE. The CDR3 region is CASSLTGMGLNIQYF. CDR3 sequence (DNA): TGTGCCAGCAGCTTGACAGGGATGGGGCTAAACATTCAGTACTTC.

The J gene is TRBJ2-7, the V gene TRBV27, with D perhaps TRBD2 (6 bases). The V end was cut by 5 bases, the J end by 0 bases, with 11 bases between. The CDR3 is made up of 14 amino acids. CDR1 MNHEY and CDR2 SMNVEV come from the germline V gene (reference sequence). CDR3 nucleotides: TGTGCCAGCAGTCCGGGAGCCTTCTCCTACGAGCAGTACTTC. It is translated as CASSPGAFSYEQYF.

The rearrangement joins TRBV7-2 to TRBJ2-3, with 12 bases fitting TRBD2. The germline CDR1 and CDR2 sequences are SGHTA and FQGNSA. V was clipped by 1 base and J by 9 bases; unmatched bases: 8. This CDR3 has 16 residues. In DNA, the CDR3 is TGTGCCAGCAGCTTAGAGGCTAGCGGGGGGGCGAGGACGCAGTATTTT. It codes for CASSLEASGGARTQYF.

As concerns this clone: In the same sample, other DNA sequences code for this CDR3. The chain recombines TRBV27 with TRBJ1-2; D remains unclear. Germline loops: CDR1 MNHEY, CDR2 SMNVEV (reference sequence). The V gene lost 3 bases and the J gene lost 2 bases, with 7 bases spanning the gap. The CDR3 runs to 13 residues. The CDR3 spells CASSFRRNYGYTF. In DNA form, the CDR3 reads TGTGCCAGCAGTTTTCGAAGGAACTATGGCTACACCTTC.

A note on this clone: The same CDR3 is also encoded by other DNA sequences in this sample. The rearrangement joins TRBV19 to TRBJ1-1, with 8 bases that match TRBD1. The V and J ends lost 3 bases and 1 base, in that order; junction bases with no gene match: 4. CDR1 is LNHDA and CDR2 is SQIVND in the germline V gene (reference sequence). The CDR3 extends over 15 amino acids. This CDR3 is CASSIRQGRNTEAFF. CDR3 coding DNA: TGTGCCAGTAGTATCCGACAGGGGAGGAACACTGAAGCTTTCTTT.

DNA of the CDR3: TGTGCCAGTAGTACCCTGACAGGTAGCTCCTACAATGAGCAGTTCTTC. This encodes CASSTLTGSSYNEQFF. This chain links TRBV19 with TRBJ2-1, with D tentatively TRBD1 (6 bases). The germline CDR1 and CDR2 sequences are LNHDA and SQIVND (reference sequence). There are 16 residues in the CDR3. The V and J ends lost 4 bases and 0 bases respectively, with 13 bases between them.

In the case of this clone: The junction departs from germline at one end; a sequencing error may be responsible. The sample contains more than one DNA sequence encoding this CDR3. The CDR3, as DNA: TGCGCCAGCAGCTTGGCTAGGGACAGGGGAGGCGGCTACACCTTC. It is translated as CASSLARDRGGGYTF. The V gene is TRBV5-4, the J gene TRBJ1-2; 10 bases align to TRBD1. Germline CDR1 and CDR2: SGHNT and YYREEE (reference sequence). The CDR3 has 15 residues.

This chain joins TRBV11-2 and TRBJ1-5; D is ambiguous. Germline CDR1 SGHAT, CDR2 FQNNGV. V was pared by 5 bases and J by 2 bases, with 10 bases between. CDR3 size: 14 residues. The CDR3 loop is CASSQGSRNQPQHF. The CDR3 coding sequence is TGTGCCAGCAGCCAAGGAAGCCGCAATCAGCCCCAGCATTTT.

This chain links TRBV5-1 with TRBJ2-3, with TRBD2 matching over 8 bases. Germline CDR1 SGHRS, CDR2 YFSETQ. V gave up 1 base and J gave up 2 bases; unmatched junction bases: 6. This CDR3 contains 16 residues. CDR3 bases: TGCGCCAGCAGCTTGCGAAGCGGGAGTGACACAGATACGCAGTATTTT. It yields the protein CASSLRSGSDTDTQYF. The full variable domain, completed using reference TRBV5-1 and TRBJ2-3, is KAGVTQTPRYLIKTRGQQVTLSCSPISGHRSVSWYQQTPGQGLQFLFEYFSETQRNKGNFPGRFSGRQFSNSRSEMNVSTLELGDSALYLCASSLRSGSDTDTQYFGPGTRLTVL.

The V call is TRBV4-1, the J call TRBJ2-1; no definite D call. Trimming took 1 base from V and 3 from J, leaving 7 bases between them. CDR3 size: 14 residues. Germline CDR1 MGHRA, CDR2 YSYEKL. Written as DNA, the CDR3 is TGCGCCAGCAGCCAAGTGGATCTCTACAATGAGCAGTTCTTC. Protein: CASSQVDLYNEQFF.

This CDR3 reads CASLLEGRAVDTQYF. CDR3 coding DNA: TGTGCCAGCTTACTCGAGGGCAGGGCGGTAGATACGCAGTATTTT. The chain couples TRBV5-6 to TRBJ2-3; D tentatively reads TRBD1 or TRBD2 (5 bases each). Trimming took off 7 bases at V and 5 bases at J, with 20 bases between the two ends. This CDR3 region has 15 residues. The germline V gene encodes CDR1 SGHDT and CDR2 YYEEEE.

The J gene is TRBJ2-5, the V gene TRBV11-2; the match to TRBD2 covers 8 bases. The J call may be incorrect, as the DNA end agrees better with TRBJ2-7. The CDR3 extends over 15 amino acids. CDR1 is SGHAT and CDR2 is FQNNGV in the germline V gene. The CDR3 DNA sequence: TGTGCCAGCAGCTTAGAAGGTACTAGCGGCTACGAGCAGTACTTC. It codes for CASSLEGTSGYEQYF.

The sample holds one count of this clone. V and J are TRBV15 and TRBJ2-7; 12 bases map to TRBD1. Losses at the gene ends were 0 bases for V and 11 bases for J; bases not matched to a gene: 8. The V gene's germline CDR1 is LNHNV and CDR2 YYDKDF (reference sequence). The CDR3 totals 15 residues. The CDR3 here is CATSRDGTGGALKYF. As DNA, the CDR3 is TGTGCCACCAGCAGAGATGGGACAGGGGGCGCTTTGAAGTACTTC.

This chain joins TRBV19 and TRBJ2-2; D may be TRBD1 or TRBD2 (6 bases each). The germline gives CDR1 LNHDA, CDR2 SQIVND (reference sequence). The CDR3 consists of 15 residues. V was pared by 5 bases and J by 6 bases, with 16 bases between. In nucleotides, the CDR3 is TGTGCCAGTAGTCAACTAGGAGGGGGAGCCGGGGAGCTGTTTTTT. Translated, it gives CASSQLGGGAGELFF.

This clone was seen once. The V and J genes are TRBV30 and TRBJ1-5, with D maybe TRBD1 (5 bases). This CDR3 is 14 amino acids long. Germline V lookup: CDR1 GTSNPN, CDR2 SVGIG (reference sequence). Deletions cut 7 bases from V and 1 base from J, with 14 bases between. The CDR3 coding sequence is TGTGCCTCCGGCCAGGGAATAAGCAATCAGCCCCAGCATTTT. Translating it yields CASGQGISNQPQHF.